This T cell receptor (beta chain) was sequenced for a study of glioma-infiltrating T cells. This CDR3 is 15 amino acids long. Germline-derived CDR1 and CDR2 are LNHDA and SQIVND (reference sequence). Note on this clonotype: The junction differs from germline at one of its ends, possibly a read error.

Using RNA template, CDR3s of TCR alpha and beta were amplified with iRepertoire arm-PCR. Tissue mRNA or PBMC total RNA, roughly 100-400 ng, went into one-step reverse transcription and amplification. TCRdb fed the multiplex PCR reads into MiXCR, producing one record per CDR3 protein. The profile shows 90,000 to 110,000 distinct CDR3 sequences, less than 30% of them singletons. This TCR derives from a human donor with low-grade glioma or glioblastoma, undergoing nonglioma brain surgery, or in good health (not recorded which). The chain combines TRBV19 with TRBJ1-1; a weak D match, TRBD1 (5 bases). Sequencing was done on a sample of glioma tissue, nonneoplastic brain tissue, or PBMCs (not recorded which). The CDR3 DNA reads TGTGCCAGTAGTATCTATGGACACAGACGGTCGGAGGCTTCCTTT. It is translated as CASSIYGHRRSEASF.